What follows are 4 T cell receptor beta chains derived from one specimen sequenced in a study of blood T cells in healthy people across ages. Through a sample-barcoded 5' primer and a J-beta primer mix, a second PCR was run for about 6 to 11 cycles. TCRdb redid the calling of the 5' RACE reads with MiXCR, one entry per CDR3 protein. The table shows about 1.8 million distinct CDR3 sequences, with about 49% occurring only once. The sequencing sample was made of blood. These receptor sequences come from a woman aged 40 to 50 in good health.

The V gene is TRBV6-5, the J gene TRBJ2-5; D may match TRBD1 or TRBD2 (5 bases each). The DNA end favors TRBJ2-1, so the J call may be wrong. CDR3 length equals 14 residues. The germline gives CDR1 MNHEY, CDR2 SVGAGI. The CDR3 spells CASSRRDQQETQFF. CDR3 coding DNA: TGTGCCAGCAGCCGTAGGGACCAACAAGAGACCCAGTTCTTC.

Details on this clonotype: The missing conserved phenylalanine or tryptophan at the end of this CDR3 makes a read error likely. In nucleotides, the CDR3 is TGTGCCAGCAGTCCATCCGGGACAGGAATCAAAAACATTCAGTACATC. Its translation is CASSPSGTGIKNIQYI. The V and J genes are TRBV28 and TRBJ2-4, with 8 bases that match TRBD1. The CDR3 sequence is 16 residues long. The trim removed 5 bases at V and 3 bases at J, leaving 9 bases unmatched. Germline V gene data show CDR1 as MDHEN and CDR2 as SYDVKM.

The J gene is TRBJ2-3, the V gene TRBV20-1, with D hard to call. Germline CDR1 is DFQATT and CDR2 is SNEGSKA (reference sequence). Trimming stripped 3 bases from V and 0 bases from J, with 10 bases between. CDR3 length: 14 residues. CDR3: CSARVRLSTDTQYF. CDR3 bases: TGCAGTGCTAGGGTCAGACTTAGCACAGATACGCAGTATTTT.

This clonotype was observed many times. The junction departs from germline at one end; a sequencing error may be responsible. The chain recombines TRBV4-3 with TRBJ2-5; a possible D gene is TRBD1 (5 bases). This CDR3 comprises 14 residues. Germline V gives CDR1 LGHNA, CDR2 YSLEER. The CDR3 loop reads CASSQDAGQETQYF. The CDR3 DNA reads as TGTGCCAGCAGCCAAGATGCAGGGCAAGAGACCCAGTACTTC.